This T cell receptor beta chain was recorded in a study of blood T cell repertoires in COVID-19. Overall study: The United States, Italy and Spain supplied acute and convalescent COVID-19 samples. Sources were T cells, B-cell-depleted T cells, or PBMCs; the material itself was cDNA or gDNA.

The V end lost 1 base, the J end lost 8 bases, and 14 bases lay between the germline ends. This CDR3 spans 14 amino acids. CDR1 is MNHEY and CDR2 is SVGAGI in the germline V gene. In the authors' workflow: Amplification of reference gene primers provided the estimated nucleated cell counts. Assay used: immunoSEQ multiplex PCR; TCRdb lists only in-frame clones, some missing. That table supplies the V and J calls and clone size; D and trimming were determined from the DNA. The sample has 170,000 or so clones, around nine tenths seen once. The rearrangement joins TRBV6-5 to TRBJ1-2, with a possible D match to TRBD1 (6 bases). Sequenced material: peripheral blood. This receptor was identified in a man in his fifties or sixties with acute or convalescent COVID-19. The CDR3 here is CASSYFLGAQGYTF. The CDR3 DNA is TGTGCCAGCAGTTACTTTCTGGGGGCCCAAGGCTACACCTTC.